These T cell receptor beta chains were read from a single sample in a study of T cells after yellow fever vaccination. TCRdb ran MiXCR on the 5' RACE reads and lists one entry per CDR3 protein. This sample yields some 320,000 distinct CDR3 sequences, of which around 10% are seen a single time; 3% to 3.5% belongs to the top ten. This specimen was CD4+ T cells sorted from PBMCs, taken 45 days after the yellow fever booster vaccination. These receptors were collected from a man between 18 and 29 years old who received the YFV17D yellow fever vaccine. The CDR3 runs from the conserved cysteine through the conserved F or W. D genes are given only for firm matches. Expanded clones get a size class; other rows say once, few or many, or leave the size out.

CDR3 length,J gene,D gene,V gene,clone size,CDR3 protein,CDR3 DNA
14,TRBJ2-2,TRBD1,TRBV5-1,few,CASVGQGYSGELFF,TGCGCCAGCGTGGGACAGGGATATTCCGGGGAGCTGTTTTTT
15,TRBJ2-1,TRBD2,TRBV6-4,few,CASSLTSGGYNEQFF,TGTGCCAGCAGTCTGACTAGCGGGGGGTACAATGAGCAGTTCTTC
14,TRBJ2-7,.,TRBV15,many,CATSRETGPYEQYF,TGTGCCACCAGCAGAGAAACGGGGCCCTACGAGCAGTACTTC
16,TRBJ2-6,.,TRBV7-6,few,CASSLVRGSGANVLTF,TGTGCCAGCAGCTTAGTACGTGGCTCTGGGGCCAACGTCCTGACTTTC
15,TRBJ1-4,.,TRBV5-6,few,CASSFIQGMNEKLFF,TGTGCCAGCAGCTTCATTCAGGGTATGAATGAAAAACTGTTTTTT
13,TRBJ1-5,TRBD1,TRBV5-6,.,CASSRQGFQPQHF,TGTGCCAGCAGCCGACAGGGGTTTCAGCCCCAGCATTTT
15,TRBJ2-4,.,TRBV7-3,few,CASSLDSTAKNIQYF,TGTGCCAGCAGCCTCGACAGTACGGCCAAAAACATTCAGTACTTC
15,TRBJ2-7,.,TRBV6-5,few,CASSYSSQGPYEQYF,TGTGCCAGCAGTTACTCTTCACAGGGACCCTACGAGCAGTACTTC
18,TRBJ1-6,.,TRBV27,few,CASSLFGPLDSYNSPLHF,TGTGCCAGCAGTTTATTTGGACCCCTGGACTCCTATAATTCACCCCTCCACTTT
16,TRBJ1-6,.,TRBV3-1,few,CASSLQGDIRNSPLHF,TGTGCCAGCAGCCTCCAGGGTGACATAAGGAATTCACCCCTCCACTTT
15,TRBJ2-3,.,TRBV6-2/TRBV6-3,many,CASSYSPQRTDTQYF,TGTGCCAGCAGTTACTCGCCGCAAAGGACAGATACGCAGTATTTT
15,TRBJ1-1,.,TRBV20-1,.,CSARGGGLLNTEAFF,TGCAGTGCTAGAGGCGGGGGTCTTTTAAACACTGAAGCTTTCTTT
13,TRBJ2-3,.,TRBV6-2/TRBV6-3,few,CAIEDWGTDTQYF,TGTGCCATCGAGGACTGGGGCACAGATACGCAGTATTTT
14,TRBJ1-4,.,TRBV20-1,few,CSARDQVAGGKLFF,TGCAGTGCTAGGGACCAGGTGGCCGGTGGAAAACTGTTTTTT
14,TRBJ2-4,.,TRBV27,many,CASSPGLAKNIQYF,TGTGCCAGCAGTCCCGGACTAGCCAAAAACATTCAGTACTTC
16,TRBJ2-4,.,TRBV6-6,.,CASSYGQGWTKNIQYF,TGTGCCAGCAGTTACGGTCAGGGGTGGACCAAAAACATTCAGTACTTC
13,TRBJ1-2,.,TRBV2,few,CASSEQGKGGYTF,TGTGCCAGCAGTGAACAGGGGAAAGGTGGCTACACCTTC
17,TRBJ1-6,TRBD1,TRBV3-1,few,CASSQAPQGQGGSPLHF,TGTGCCAGCAGCCAAGCCCCACAGGGACAGGGTGGATCACCCCTCCACTTT
13,TRBJ1-3,.,TRBV12-3/TRBV12-4,few,CASTRGGGNTIYF,TGTGCCAGCACTAGGGGGGGAGGAAACACCATATATTTT
14,TRBJ2-1,.,TRBV12-3/TRBV12-4,few,CASSLYRERGEQFF,TGTGCCAGCAGTTTATACAGGGAGAGGGGTGAGCAGTTCTTC
13,TRBJ1-2,.,TRBV20-1,.,CSARAGSDYGYTF,TGCAGTGCTAGAGCCGGGAGTGACTATGGCTACACCTTC
17,TRBJ1-2,.,TRBV27,few,CASGPARGRRPEGGYTF,TGTGCCAGCGGCCCGGCGAGGGGGAGGCGTCCCGAGGGCGGCTACACCTTC